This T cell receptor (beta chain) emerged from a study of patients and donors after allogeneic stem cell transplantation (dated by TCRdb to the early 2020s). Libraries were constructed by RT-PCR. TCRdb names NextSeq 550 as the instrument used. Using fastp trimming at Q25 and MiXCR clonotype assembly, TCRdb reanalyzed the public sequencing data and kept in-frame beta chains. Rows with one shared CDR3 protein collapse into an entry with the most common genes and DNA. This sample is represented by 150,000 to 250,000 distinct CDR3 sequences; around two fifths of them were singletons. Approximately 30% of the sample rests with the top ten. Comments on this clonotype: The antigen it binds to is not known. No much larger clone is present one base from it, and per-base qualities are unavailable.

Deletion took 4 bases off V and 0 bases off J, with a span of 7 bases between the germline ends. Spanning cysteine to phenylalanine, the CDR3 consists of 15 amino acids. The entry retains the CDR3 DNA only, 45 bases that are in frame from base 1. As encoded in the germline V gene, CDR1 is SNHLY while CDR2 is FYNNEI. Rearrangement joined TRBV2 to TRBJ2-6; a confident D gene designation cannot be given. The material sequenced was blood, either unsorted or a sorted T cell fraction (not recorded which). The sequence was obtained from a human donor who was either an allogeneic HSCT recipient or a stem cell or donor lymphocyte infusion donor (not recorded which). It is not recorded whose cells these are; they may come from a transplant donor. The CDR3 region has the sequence CASSGRDSGANVLTF. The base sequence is TGTGCCAGCAGTGGTAGAGACTCTGGGGCCAACGTCCTGACTTTC.